The rows below give T cell receptor beta chains drawn from one sample of a study of blood T cell repertoires in COVID-19. The protocol was immunoSEQ multiplex PCR, while the TCRdb copy is restricted to in-frame clones and leaves out a portion. Of around 150,000 clones in the sample, 80% to 90% were seen once. Input material: peripheral blood. All receptors derive from a human donor in a cohort sampled during active COVID-19. The conserved cysteine and the conserved F or W are not part of the CDR3 here. A D gene is named only where the DNA matches it firmly.

d_call v_call cdr3_aa
TRBD2 TRBV2 ASSEKASGRYEQF
TRBD1 TRBV9 ASSTGTGTNTEAF
- TRBV27 ASSLSTAYQETQY
TRBD2 TRBV6-4 ASSDSAGGYNEQF
- TRBV11-3 ASSLDFPYNEQF
- TRBV19 ASSGTIAGASYT
- TRBV7-2 ASSPTQVQETQY
TRBD2 TRBV6-6 ASSRVAGGNQETQY
- TRBV7-9 ASSRRAQSSYEQY
TRBD1 TRBV3-1/TRBV3-2 ASSQTGFSGYT
- TRBV6-2/TRBV6-3 ASSSQGRVEKLF
- TRBV3-1/TRBV3-2 ASSHFGESSYEQY
- TRBV10-3 AIRQAYNSPLH
- TRBV11-3 ASSRTHGSSYEQY
- TRBV28 ASSSGTDEQF
TRBD1 TRBV14 ASSLSGTGGLEQF
TRBD2 TRBV30 AWSSRERGTYEQY
- TRBV11-3 ASSLGRDRNFITDTQY
TRBD2 TRBV11-2 ASSRLAGGGEQF
- TRBV14 ASSLEQGWTGELF
TRBD1 TRBV19 ASTSGTGNSPLH
TRBD2 TRBV7-2 ASSRSRERGLNEQF
- TRBV6-5 ASSQTRGGNTIY
- TRBV27 ASSLGGNTDTQY